The clone carrying this T cell receptor (beta chain) has just a few counts. Its target is unknown. Time point meaning: patch test 2, 6 weeks after DPC sensitization. Treatment noted: therapeutic diphenylcyclopropenone sensitization with weekly scalp DPC. The CDR3 contains 14 residues. CDR1 and CDR2 (germline): SQVTM, ANQGSEA. The sample belongs to a study of human T cells and chemical hapten exposure. What the library attached to individual cDNA molecules were unique molecular identifiers. TCRdb analysed the RACE reads with MiXCR anew, one entry per CDR3 protein. This table holds tens of thousands of distinct CDR3 sequences, 8.5% to 9% found once. Overall study findings and caveats: Because they had alopecia, donors may respond immunologically unlike healthy people.

The sequences come from whole blood, collected in connection with sensitization to the hapten diphenylcyclopropenone (DPC). The origin of this receptor is a woman aged 50 to 60 with alopecia areata. Some clones in this sample may be carry-over from other donors' samples. This chain joins TRBV29-1 and TRBJ2-3, with unresolved D. The CDR3 loop reads CSVPHFSSTDTQYF. Written as DNA, the CDR3 is TGCAGTGTTCCGCACTTCTCTAGCACAGATACGCAGTATTTT.